This entry lists 6 T cell receptor beta chains sequenced from one sample in a study of glioma-infiltrating T cells. The iRepertoire nested amplicon-rescue multiplex PCR amplified TCR alpha and beta CDR3s from RNA. TCRdb reprocessed the multiplex PCR reads via MiXCR and lists one record per CDR3 protein. The data contain roughly 130,000 distinct CDR3 sequences, 24% of them singletons. The sample consisted of glioma tissue, nonneoplastic brain tissue, or PBMCs (not recorded which). These receptors all come from a human donor with low-grade glioma or glioblastoma, undergoing nonglioma brain surgery, or in good health (not recorded which).

The chain is built from TRBV5-4 and TRBJ2-7; 9 bases align to TRBD1. Germline V gives CDR1 SGHNT, CDR2 YYREEE (reference sequence). This CDR3 comprises 16 residues. V shed 4 bases, J shed 7 bases, and the junction held 15 bases outside the gene matches. CDR3: CASSGRTRRQGGEQYV. CDR3 nucleotide sequence: TGTGCCAGCAGCGGGCGTACCAGGCGACAGGGGGGTGAGCAGTACGTC.

This clonotype appeared many times. The chain combines TRBV28 with TRBJ1-6; D uncertain. The CDR3 runs 12 residues. Trimming stripped 6 bases from V and 6 bases from J, with 6 bases between. Germline V lookup: CDR1 MDHEN, CDR2 SYDVKM. The CDR3 DNA sequence: TGTGCCAGCAGCTCCGGTAATTCACCCCTCCACTTT. Translation: CASSSGNSPLHF.

The table lists this clonotype with a few counts. The chain couples TRBV7-6 to TRBJ2-1, with 8 bases lining up with TRBD2. The CDR3 covers 16 residues. Unmatched junction bases numbered 11, after V lost 5 bases and J lost 5 bases. Germline V lookup: CDR1 SGHVS, CDR2 FNYEAQ. Written as DNA, the CDR3 is TGTGCCAGCAGCCCTACGGTAGCGGGGCTAGACAATGAGCAGTTCTTC. It specifies CASSPTVAGLDNEQFF.

The chain is built from TRBV2 and TRBJ1-2; 8 bases align to TRBD1. J lost 4 bases, V lost 6 bases, and 7 bases had no gene match. Germline loops: CDR1 SNHLY, CDR2 FYNNEI. The CDR3 spans 14 residues. CDR3 sequence reads: CASRVTGVAYGYTF. CDR3 in DNA: TGTGCCAGCAGAGTGACAGGGGTTGCCTATGGCTACACCTTC. Full variable domain (rest looked up from reference TRBV2 and TRBJ1-2): EPEVTQTPSHQVTQMGQEVILRCVPISNHLYFYWYRQILGQKVEFLVSFYNNEISEKSEIFDDQFSVERPDGSNFTLKIRSTKLEDSAMYFCASRVTGVAYGYTFGSGTRLTVV.

In its sample, this clonotype was seen a few times. The chain couples TRBV6-1 to TRBJ1-2; the D gene is possibly TRBD1 (5 bases). The CDR3 has 15 amino acids. CDR1 and CDR2 from the germline V gene are MNHNS and SASEGT. The V end lost 4 bases, the J end lost 0 bases, and 12 bases lay between the germline ends. This CDR3 reads CASSVAGLTNYGYTF. The CDR3 DNA is TGTGCCAGCAGTGTCGCAGGGCTAACTAACTATGGCTACACCTTC.

This clonotype came up a few times. The chain employs TRBV27 and TRBJ1-2; TRBD1 aligns across 8 bases. V dropped 6 bases and J dropped 6; count of bases not matched to a gene: 12. Germline CDR1 and CDR2: MNHEY and SMNVEV (reference sequence). The length of the CDR3 is 15 residues. CDR3 nucleotide sequence: TGTGCCAGCAGCCGATTCAGGGGGCGACAACATGGCTACACCTTC. The encoded protein is CASSRFRGRQHGYTF.